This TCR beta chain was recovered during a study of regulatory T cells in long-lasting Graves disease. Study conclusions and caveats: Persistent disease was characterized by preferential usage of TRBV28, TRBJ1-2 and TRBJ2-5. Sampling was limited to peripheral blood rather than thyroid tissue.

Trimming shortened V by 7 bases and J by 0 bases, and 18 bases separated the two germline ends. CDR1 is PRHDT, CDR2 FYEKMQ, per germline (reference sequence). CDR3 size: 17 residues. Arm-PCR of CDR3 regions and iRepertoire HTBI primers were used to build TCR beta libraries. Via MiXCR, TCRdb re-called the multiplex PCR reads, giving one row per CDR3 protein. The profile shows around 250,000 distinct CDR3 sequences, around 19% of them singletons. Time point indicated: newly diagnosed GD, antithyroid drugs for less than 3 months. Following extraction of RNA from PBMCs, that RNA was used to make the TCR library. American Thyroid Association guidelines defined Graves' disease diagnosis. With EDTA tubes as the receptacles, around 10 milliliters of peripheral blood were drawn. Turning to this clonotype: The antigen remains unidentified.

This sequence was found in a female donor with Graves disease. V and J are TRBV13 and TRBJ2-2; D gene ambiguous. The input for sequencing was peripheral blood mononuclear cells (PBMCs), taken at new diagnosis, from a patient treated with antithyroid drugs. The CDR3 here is CASTPSPRASNTGELFF. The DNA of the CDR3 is TGTGCCAGCACCCCTAGTCCCCGGGCATCGAACACCGGGGAGCTGTTTTTT.